This TCR beta chain was profiled in a study of cytomegalovirus exposure and HLA in healthy donors. Trimming cost V 5 bases and J 6 bases, with 7 bases left between them. The CDR3 contains 11 residues. The germline gives CDR1 SEHNR, CDR2 FQNEAQ (reference sequence). The PCR made use of 60 Vbeta and 13 Jbeta primers. Sequencing used immunoSEQ multiplex PCR; TCRdb keeps in-frame clones, though not all of them. The listing contains about 34,000 clones. Input material: PBMCs. The gene calls are TRBV7-9 and TRBJ1-2; D ambiguous. The receptor was derived from a woman aged 35 to 49 in good health and CMV-seropositive. CDR3 DNA: TGTGCCAGCAGCAACTTTGATGGCTACACCTTC. This codes for CASSNFDGYTF.